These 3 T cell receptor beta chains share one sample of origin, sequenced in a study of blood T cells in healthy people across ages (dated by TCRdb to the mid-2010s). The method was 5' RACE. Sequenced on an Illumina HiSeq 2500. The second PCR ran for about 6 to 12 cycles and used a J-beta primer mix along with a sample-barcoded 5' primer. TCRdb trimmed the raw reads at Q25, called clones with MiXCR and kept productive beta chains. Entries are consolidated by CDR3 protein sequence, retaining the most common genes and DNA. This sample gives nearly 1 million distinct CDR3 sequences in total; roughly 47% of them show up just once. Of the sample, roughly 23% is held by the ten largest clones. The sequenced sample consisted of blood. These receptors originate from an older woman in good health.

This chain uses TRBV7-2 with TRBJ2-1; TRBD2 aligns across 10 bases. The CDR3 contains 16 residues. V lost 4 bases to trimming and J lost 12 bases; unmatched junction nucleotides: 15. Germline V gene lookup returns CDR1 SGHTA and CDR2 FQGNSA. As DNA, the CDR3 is TGTGCCAGCAGCTCCGGGACTAGCGAGAGGGTCTTTATGCAGTTCTTC. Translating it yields CASSSGTSERVFMQFF.

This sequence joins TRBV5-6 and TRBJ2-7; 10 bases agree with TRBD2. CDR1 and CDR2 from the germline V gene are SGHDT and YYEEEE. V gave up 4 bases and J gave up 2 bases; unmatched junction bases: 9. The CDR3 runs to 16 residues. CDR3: CASSRRLAGVTYEQYF. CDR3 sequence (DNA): TGTGCCAGCAGCCGCCGTCTAGCGGGAGTAACCTACGAGCAGTACTTC.

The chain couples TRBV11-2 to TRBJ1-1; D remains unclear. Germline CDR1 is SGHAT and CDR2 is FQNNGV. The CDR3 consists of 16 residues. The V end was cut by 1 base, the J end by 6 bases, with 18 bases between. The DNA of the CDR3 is TGTGCCAGCAGCTTAGGATCCGGGTCGGTTTGGGCTGAAGCTTTCTTT. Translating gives CASSLGSGSVWAEAFF.